This TCR beta chain was found in a study of cytomegalovirus exposure and HLA in healthy donors. Germline V gene lookup returns CDR1 LNHDA and CDR2 SQIVND (reference sequence). The CDR3 consists of 14 residues. The V segment lost 9 bases and the J segment 3 bases; nucleotides outside the gene matches: 7. The PCR was carried out with 60 Vbeta primers and 13 Jbeta primers. Repertoires were generated with immunoSEQ multiplex PCR, while TCRdb's copy carries only in-frame clones and drops some. This table holds under 200,000 clones, 84% found once. Sequencing was carried out using PBMCs. V gene TRBV19 combines with J gene TRBJ2-3; 9 bases line up with TRBD1. The sequence was obtained from a man aged 50-60 years in good health and CMV-seropositive. The CDR3 DNA follows: TGTGCCAGCACCCCGGGACAGGGAACAGATACGCAGTATTTT. This encodes CASTPGQGTDTQYF.